The clone carrying this TCR beta chain was picked up a small number of times. What it binds is not known. Sorting with CD45RO/CCR7/CD25/CD127/CD95/CD27 yielded naive, central memory, regulatory and stem-like memory CD4+ cells. Germline V lookup: CDR1 KGHSH, CDR2 LQKENI. This CDR3 spans 16 amino acids. Trimming pared 2 bases from V and 0 bases from J, leaving 11 bases between. All of the isolated RNA was reverse transcribed, so expressed TCRB transcripts were sequenced. Sequencing used immunoSEQ multiplex PCR; TCRdb keeps in-frame clones, though not all of them. The top ten hold roughly 0.017% of the sample, which has roughly 260,000 clones, roughly a tenth seen once. This sample is part of a study of beta chain features in type 1 diabetes. Study-level results: People with Type 1 diabetes carried modestly yet significantly shorter TCRB CDR3s in all four CD4+ subsets. At VDJ recombination sites, type 1 diabetes patients had fewer insertions and more deleted nucleotides. Cells expressing TCR highly could be over-represented by cDNA sequencing.

Sequenced input: naive CD4+ T cells from blood. This TCR came from a man in his thirties or forties with type 1 diabetes. V is TRBV18 and J is TRBJ2-1, with D tentatively TRBD2 (5 bases). CDR3 nucleotide sequence: TGTGCCAGCTCACCAAGAACGGGAAGCTCCTACAATGAGCAGTTCTTC. It yields the protein CASSPRTGSSYNEQFF.